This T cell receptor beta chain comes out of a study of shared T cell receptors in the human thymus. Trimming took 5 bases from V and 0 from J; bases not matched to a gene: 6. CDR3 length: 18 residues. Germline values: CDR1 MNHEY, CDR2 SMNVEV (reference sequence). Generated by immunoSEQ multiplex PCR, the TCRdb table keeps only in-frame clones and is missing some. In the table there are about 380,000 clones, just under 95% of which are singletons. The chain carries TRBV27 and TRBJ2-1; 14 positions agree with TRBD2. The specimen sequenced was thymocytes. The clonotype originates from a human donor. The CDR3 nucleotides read TGTGCCAGCAGTCCGACTAGCGGGAGGGCCGCCTCCTACAATGAGCAGTTCTTC. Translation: CASSPTSGRAASYNEQFF.